The 8 T cell receptor beta chains below come from one sample, sequenced in a study of T cells after posttransplantation cyclophosphamide. Method: immunoSEQ multiplex PCR; TCRdb's copy keeps in-frame clones and lacks some. The sample presents 20,000 to 25,000 clones, none singletons. Sequencing used PBMCs. Receptors were obtained from a woman in her forties or fifties in good health, CMV-negative, and a related stem cell transplant donor.

This clone was observed many times. The chain carries TRBV7-3 and TRBJ1-6; 8 nucleotides match TRBD1. CDR1 and CDR2 from the germline V gene are SGHTA and FQGTGA. Germline trimming cut 4 bases from V and 9 bases from J; bases unmatched to any gene: 5. This CDR3 comprises 14 residues. The CDR3 nucleotides are TGTGCCAGCAGCTCCGGACAGGGAGCTTCACCCCTCCACTTT. It encodes CASSSGQGASPLHF.

This clone was found many times. CDR3 sequence reads: CASSPRGTSGETQYF. As DNA, the CDR3 is TGTGCCAGCTCACCAAGGGGAACTAGCGGAGAGACCCAGTACTTC. This chain uses TRBV18 with TRBJ2-5, with 8 bases lining up with TRBD2. Germline V gene sequence: CDR1 KGHSH, CDR2 LQKENI. This CDR3 has 15 amino acids. The junction had 6 bases not matched to a gene; V was cut back by 2 bases and J by 4 bases.

In this sample, this clone turned up many times. The chain joins TRBV18 to TRBJ1-2, with D maybe TRBD1 (5 bases). Trimming took 3 bases from V and 3 from J, leaving 11 bases between them. CDR3 length: 14 residues. Looked up from germline, CDR1 is KGHSH and CDR2 is LQKENI. The CDR3: CASSPPGVDYGYTF. The CDR3 DNA follows: TGTGCCAGCTCACCCCCGGGGGTTGACTATGGCTACACCTTC.

This clone was seen repeatedly, ten times or more. V and J are TRBV19 and TRBJ2-1; 11 bases match TRBD2. Trimming cost V 2 bases and J 6 bases; bases outside gene matches: 3. The CDR3 extends over 15 amino acids. In germline, CDR1 is LNHDA, CDR2 SQIVND (reference sequence). The CDR3 DNA reads as TGTGCCAGTAGTATAACTAGCGGGAGCATCAATGAGCAGTTCTTC. It specifies CASSITSGSINEQFF. Complete variable domain (other parts from reference TRBV19 and TRBJ2-1): DGGITQSPKYLFRKEGQNVTLSCEQNLNHDAMYWYRQDPGQGLRLIYYSQIVNDFQKGDIAEGYSVSREKKESFPLTVTSAQKNPTAFYLCASSITSGSINEQFFGPGTRLTVL.

This clone showed up many times. The V gene is TRBV6-1, the J gene TRBJ2-1, with TRBD2 matching 12 bases. CDR1 and CDR2 (germline): MNHNS, SASEGT. J was trimmed by 13 bases and V by 7 bases; bases with no gene match: 11. The CDR3 has 14 amino acids. This chain's CDR3 is CASIITGTSGFQFF. CDR3 bases: TGTGCCAGCATTATCACCGGGACTAGCGGGTTTCAGTTCTTC.

This clone was counted at least ten times. The rearrangement links TRBV5-1 to TRBJ2-2; 7 bases line up with TRBD2. The junction had 8 bases not matched to a gene; V was cut back by 6 bases and J by 3 bases. The V gene's germline CDR1 is SGHRS and CDR2 YFSETQ. This CDR3 contains 15 residues. CDR3 bases: TGCGCCAGCACCCTAAGGGCGGGGGACACCGGGGAGCTGTTTTTT. Amino acid sequence: CASTLRAGDTGELFF.

This clone was picked up many times. The chain is built from TRBV9 and TRBJ2-3; 8 bases fit TRBD2. CDR3 size: 14 residues. Losses at the gene ends were 3 bases for V and 4 bases for J; bases not matched to a gene: 4. Per the germline V gene, CDR1 is SGDLS and CDR2 is YYNGEE. Here the CDR3 reads CASSAGGGPDTQYF. CDR3 DNA sequence: TGTGCCAGCAGCGCGGGGGGGGGTCCAGATACGCAGTATTTT.

This clone rates as medium-sized. The chain recombines TRBV6-4 with TRBJ2-1, with 12 positions matching TRBD2. Germline loops: CDR1 MRHNA, CDR2 SNTAGT. The J segment lost 8 bases and the V segment lost 2 bases, leaving 4 bases of the junction unmatched. This CDR3 is built from 15 residues. CDR3 DNA: TGTGCCAGCAGTGACAACCTAGCGGGAGGGGATGAGCAGTTCTTC. Its protein is CASSDNLAGGDEQFF.